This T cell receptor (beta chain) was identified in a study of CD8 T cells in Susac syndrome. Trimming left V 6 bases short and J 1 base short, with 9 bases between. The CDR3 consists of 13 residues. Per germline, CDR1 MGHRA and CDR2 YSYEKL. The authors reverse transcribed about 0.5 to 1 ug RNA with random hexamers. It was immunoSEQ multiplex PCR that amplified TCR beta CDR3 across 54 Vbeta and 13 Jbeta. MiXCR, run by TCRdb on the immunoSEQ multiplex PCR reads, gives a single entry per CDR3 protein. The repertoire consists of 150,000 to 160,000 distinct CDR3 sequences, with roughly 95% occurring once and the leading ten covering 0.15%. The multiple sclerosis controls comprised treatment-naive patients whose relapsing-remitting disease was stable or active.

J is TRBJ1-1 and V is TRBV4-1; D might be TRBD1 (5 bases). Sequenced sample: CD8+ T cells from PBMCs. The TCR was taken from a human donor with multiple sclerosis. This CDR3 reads CASRTRGNTEAFF. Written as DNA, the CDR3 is TGCGCCAGCAGGACGAGGGGGAACACTGAAGCTTTCTTT.